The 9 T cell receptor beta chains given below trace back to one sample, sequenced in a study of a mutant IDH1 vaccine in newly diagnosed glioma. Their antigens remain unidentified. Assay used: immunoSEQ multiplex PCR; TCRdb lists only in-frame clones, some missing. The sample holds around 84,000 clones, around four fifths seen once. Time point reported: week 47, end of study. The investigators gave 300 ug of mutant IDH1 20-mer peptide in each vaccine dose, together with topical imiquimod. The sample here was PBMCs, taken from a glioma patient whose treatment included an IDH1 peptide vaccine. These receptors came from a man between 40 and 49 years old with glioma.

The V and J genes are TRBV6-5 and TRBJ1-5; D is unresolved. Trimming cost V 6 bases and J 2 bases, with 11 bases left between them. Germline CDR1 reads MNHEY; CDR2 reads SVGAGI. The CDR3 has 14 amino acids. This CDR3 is CASSQGYGNQPQHF. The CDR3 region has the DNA TGTGCCAGCAGCCAAGGTTATGGCAATCAGCCCCAGCATTTT.

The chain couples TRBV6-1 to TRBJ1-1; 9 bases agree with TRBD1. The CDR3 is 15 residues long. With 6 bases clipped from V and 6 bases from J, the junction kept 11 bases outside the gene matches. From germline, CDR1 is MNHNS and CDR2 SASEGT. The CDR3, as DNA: TGTGCCAGCAGGGACTATTCGGACAGGGGCTCTGAAGCTTTCTTT. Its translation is CASRDYSDRGSEAFF.

CDR3 bases: TGTGCCAGCAGCTTTGGACTCTTTACCTCCTACAATGAGCAGTTCTTC. Amino acid sequence: CASSFGLFTSYNEQFF. The gene calls are TRBV11-1 and TRBJ2-1, with D possibly matching TRBD2 (5 bases). The CDR3 contains 16 residues. Looked up from germline, CDR1 is SGHAT and CDR2 is FQDESV (reference sequence). V was cut by 3 bases and J by 0 bases, with 12 bases left in between.

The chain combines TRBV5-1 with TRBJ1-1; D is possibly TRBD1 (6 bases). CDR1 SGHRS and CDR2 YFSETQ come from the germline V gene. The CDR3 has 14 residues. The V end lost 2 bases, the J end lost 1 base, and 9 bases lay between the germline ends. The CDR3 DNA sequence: TGCGCCAGCAGCTTCTTCAGGGGGAACACTGAAGCTTTCTTT. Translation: CASSFFRGNTEAFF.

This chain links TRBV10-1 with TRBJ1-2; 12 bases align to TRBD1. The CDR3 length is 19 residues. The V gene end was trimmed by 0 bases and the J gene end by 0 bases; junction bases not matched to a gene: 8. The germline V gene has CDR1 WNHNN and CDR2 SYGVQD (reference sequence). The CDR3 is CASSESLGQGARANYGYTF. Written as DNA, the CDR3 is TGCGCCAGCAGTGAGTCGCTGGGACAGGGGGCTCGGGCTAACTATGGCTACACCTTC.

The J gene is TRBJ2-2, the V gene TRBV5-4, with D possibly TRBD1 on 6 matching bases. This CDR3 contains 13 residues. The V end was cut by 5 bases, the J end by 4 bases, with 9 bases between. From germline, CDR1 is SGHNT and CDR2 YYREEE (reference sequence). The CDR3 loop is CASSTGSTGELFF. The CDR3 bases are TGTGCCAGCAGTACAGGGAGCACCGGGGAGCTGTTTTTT.

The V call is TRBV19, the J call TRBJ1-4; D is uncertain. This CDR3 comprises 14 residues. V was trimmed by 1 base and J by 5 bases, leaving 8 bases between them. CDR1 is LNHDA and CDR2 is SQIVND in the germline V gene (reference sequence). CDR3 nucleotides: TGTGCCAGTAGTATAGCCGGGGTGAATGAAAAACTGTTTTTT. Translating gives CASSIAGVNEKLFF.

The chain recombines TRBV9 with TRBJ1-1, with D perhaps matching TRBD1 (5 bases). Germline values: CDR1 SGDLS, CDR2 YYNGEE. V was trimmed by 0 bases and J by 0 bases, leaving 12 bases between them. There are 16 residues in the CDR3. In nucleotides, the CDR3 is TGTGCCAGCAGCGTAGCTGTAGGGGCGGTGAACACTGAAGCTTTCTTT. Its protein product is CASSVAVGAVNTEAFF.

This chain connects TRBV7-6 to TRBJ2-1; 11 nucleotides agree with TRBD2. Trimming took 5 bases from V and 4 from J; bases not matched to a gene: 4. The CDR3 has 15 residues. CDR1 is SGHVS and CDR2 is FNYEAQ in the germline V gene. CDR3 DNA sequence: TGTGCCAGCAGCGGCGGGACTAGCGGTTACAATGAGCAGTTCTTC. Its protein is CASSGGTSGYNEQFF.